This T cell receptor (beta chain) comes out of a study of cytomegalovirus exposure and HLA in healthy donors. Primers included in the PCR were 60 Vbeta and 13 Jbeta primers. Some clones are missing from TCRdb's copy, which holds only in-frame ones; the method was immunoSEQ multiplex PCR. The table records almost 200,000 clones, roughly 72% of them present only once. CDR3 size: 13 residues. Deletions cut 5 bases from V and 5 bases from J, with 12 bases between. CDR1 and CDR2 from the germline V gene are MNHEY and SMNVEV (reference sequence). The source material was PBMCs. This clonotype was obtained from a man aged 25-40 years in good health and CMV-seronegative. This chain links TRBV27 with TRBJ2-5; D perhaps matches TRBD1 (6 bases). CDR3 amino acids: CASSPDQGETQYF. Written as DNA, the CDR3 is TGTGCCAGCAGTCCGGATCAGGGGGAGACCCAGTACTTC.